The 5 T cell receptor beta chains below come from one sample, sequenced in a study of CXCR3-negative and CXCR3-positive naive CD8 T cells. Findings and limits, study-wide: More hydrophobic TRB CDR3s were found in CXCR3-positive naive cells than in CXCR3-negative naive cells.

The libraries of TRB cDNA were prepared using 5' RACE with UMI labels. TCRdb re-called the 5' RACE reads and catalogs CDR3 proteins one per entry, DNA excluded. This table lists 50,000 or so distinct CDR3 sequences. What these receptors recognize is not known. Sequencing was done on a sample of naive CXCR3+ CD8+ T cells from blood. Subset given: CD45RO-CCR7+CD27+CD95- naive CD8+ T cells expressing CXCR3 (TNR3+). These receptors were taken from a human donor in good health. Some clones in this sample may be carry-over from other donors' samples.

The chain carries TRBV28 and TRBJ2-5; TCRdb picks TRBD1, but there is no DNA to check that call. The CDR3 contains 13 residues. Germline CDR1 is MDHEN and CDR2 is SYDVKM. The CDR3 is CASSQGGQETQYF.

The CDR3 here is CSVSSGQGAAGELFF. The V and J genes are TRBV29-1 and TRBJ2-2; the TRBD1 assignment by TCRdb is unverifiable without DNA. The germline V gene has CDR1 SQVTM and CDR2 ANQGSEA. This CDR3 spans 15 amino acids.

The J gene is TRBJ2-2, the V gene TRBV4-3. CDR3 length: 14 amino acids. Per germline, CDR1 LGHNA and CDR2 YSLEER. The CDR3 loop reads CASSHATRTGELFF.

This chain connects TRBV2 to TRBJ1-2; TCRdb's D call, TRBD1, is unchecked because there is no DNA. The CDR3 has 17 residues. Per germline, CDR1 SNHLY and CDR2 FYNNEI. This CDR3 is CASSGSHLGGFDYGYTF.

The chain employs TRBV29-1 and TRBJ2-3; TCRdb gives TRBD2 as the D gene, but with no DNA this cannot be confirmed. Germline V gene lookup returns CDR1 SQVTM and CDR2 ANQGSEA. This CDR3 contains 18 residues. CDR3 sequence reads: CSAALATETSGFTDTQYF.